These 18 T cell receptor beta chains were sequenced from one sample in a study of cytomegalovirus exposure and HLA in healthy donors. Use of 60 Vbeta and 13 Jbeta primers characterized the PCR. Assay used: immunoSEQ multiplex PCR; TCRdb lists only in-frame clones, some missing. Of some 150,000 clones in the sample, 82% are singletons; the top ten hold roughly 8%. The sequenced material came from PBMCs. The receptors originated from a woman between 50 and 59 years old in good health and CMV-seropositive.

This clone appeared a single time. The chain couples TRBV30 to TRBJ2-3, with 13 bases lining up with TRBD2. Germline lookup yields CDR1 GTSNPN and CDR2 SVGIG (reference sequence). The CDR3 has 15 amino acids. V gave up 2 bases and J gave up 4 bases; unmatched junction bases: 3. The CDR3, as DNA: TGTGCCTGGAGTAAACTAGCGGGAGGGCCAGATACGCAGTATTTT. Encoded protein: CAWSKLAGGPDTQYF.

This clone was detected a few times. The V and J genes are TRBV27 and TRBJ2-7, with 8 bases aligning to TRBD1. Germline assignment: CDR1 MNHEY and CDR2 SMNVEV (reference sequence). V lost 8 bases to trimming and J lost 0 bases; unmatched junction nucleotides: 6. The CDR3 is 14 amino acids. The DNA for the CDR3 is TGTGCCAGCCAGTCGACAGGGGACTCCTACGAGCAGTACTTC. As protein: CASQSTGDSYEQYF.

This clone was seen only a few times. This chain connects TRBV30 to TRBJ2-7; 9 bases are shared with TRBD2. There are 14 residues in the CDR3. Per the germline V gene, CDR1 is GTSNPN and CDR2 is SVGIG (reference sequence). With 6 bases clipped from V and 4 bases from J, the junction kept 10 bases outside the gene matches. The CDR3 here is CACTGSGGPYEQYF. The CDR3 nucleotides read TGTGCCTGTACGGGTAGCGGGGGACCTTACGAGCAGTACTTC.

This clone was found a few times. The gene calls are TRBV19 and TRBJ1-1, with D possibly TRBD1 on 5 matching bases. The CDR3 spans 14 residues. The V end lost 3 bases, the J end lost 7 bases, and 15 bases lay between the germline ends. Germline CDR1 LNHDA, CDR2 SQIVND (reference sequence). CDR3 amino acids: CASSIDDGGGEAFF. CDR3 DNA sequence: TGTGCCAGTAGTATCGATGACGGGGGTGGTGAAGCTTTCTTT.

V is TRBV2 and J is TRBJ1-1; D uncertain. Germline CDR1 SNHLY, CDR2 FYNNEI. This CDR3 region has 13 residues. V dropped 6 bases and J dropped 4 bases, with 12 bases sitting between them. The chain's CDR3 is CASRVVVGTEAFF. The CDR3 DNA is TGTGCCAGCAGGGTCGTCGTCGGCACTGAAGCTTTCTTT.

The chain's CDR3 is CASSPRRTVNQPQHF. The CDR3, as DNA: TGTGCCAGCAGCCCTCGTCGGACAGTCAATCAGCCCCAGCATTTT. The chain uses TRBV28 and TRBJ1-5; TRBD1 might be the D (6 bases). The CDR3 contains 15 residues. Per the germline V gene, CDR1 is MDHEN and CDR2 is SYDVKM. V lost 6 bases, J lost 3 bases, and 15 bases lay in between. Full variable domain (missing parts from reference TRBV28 and TRBJ1-5): DVKVTQSSRYLVKRTGEKVFLECVQDMDHENMFWYRQDPGLGLRLIYFSYDVKMKEKGDIPEGYSVSREKKERFSLILESASTNQTSMYLCASSPRRTVNQPQHFGDGTRLSIL.

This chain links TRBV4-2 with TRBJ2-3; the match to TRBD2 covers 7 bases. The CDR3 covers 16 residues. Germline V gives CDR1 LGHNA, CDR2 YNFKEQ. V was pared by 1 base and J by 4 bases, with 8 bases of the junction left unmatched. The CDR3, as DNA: TGTGCCAGCAGCCAAGCAGTTACGGGAGGTTCAGATACGCAGTATTTT. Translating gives CASSQAVTGGSDTQYF.

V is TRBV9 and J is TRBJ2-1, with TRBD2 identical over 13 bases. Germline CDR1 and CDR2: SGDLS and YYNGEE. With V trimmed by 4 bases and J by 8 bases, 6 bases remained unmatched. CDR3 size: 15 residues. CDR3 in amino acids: CASSYGLAGEDEQFF. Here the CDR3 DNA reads TGTGCCAGCAGCTACGGACTAGCGGGAGAGGATGAGCAGTTCTTC.

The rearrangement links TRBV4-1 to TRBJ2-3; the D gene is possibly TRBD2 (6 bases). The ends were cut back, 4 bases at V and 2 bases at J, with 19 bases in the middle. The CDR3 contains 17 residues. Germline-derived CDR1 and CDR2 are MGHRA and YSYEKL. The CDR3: CASSRLRGGATTDTQYF. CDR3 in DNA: TGCGCCAGCAGCCGCTTACGAGGCGGGGCCACCACAGATACGCAGTATTTT.

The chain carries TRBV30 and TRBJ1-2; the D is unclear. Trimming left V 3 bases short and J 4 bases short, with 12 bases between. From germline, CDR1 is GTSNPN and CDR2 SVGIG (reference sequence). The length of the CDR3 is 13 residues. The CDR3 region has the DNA TGTGCCTGGAGAACCTATTCTCTCTATGGCTACACCTTC. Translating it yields CAWRTYSLYGYTF.

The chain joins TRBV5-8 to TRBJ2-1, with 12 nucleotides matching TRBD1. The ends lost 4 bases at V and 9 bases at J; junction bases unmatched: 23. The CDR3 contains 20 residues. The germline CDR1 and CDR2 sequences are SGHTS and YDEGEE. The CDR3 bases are TGTGCCAGCAGCCCGTACCCGGGACAGGGGGCTATAACCCTTGAGATTGAGCAGTTCTTC. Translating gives CASSPYPGQGAITLEIEQFF.

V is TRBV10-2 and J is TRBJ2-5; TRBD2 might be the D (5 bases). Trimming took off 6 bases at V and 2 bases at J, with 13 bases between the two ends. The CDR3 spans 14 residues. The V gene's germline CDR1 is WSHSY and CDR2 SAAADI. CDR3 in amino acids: CASRAIASQETQYF. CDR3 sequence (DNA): TGCGCCAGCAGGGCCATAGCGTCACAAGAGACCCAGTACTTC.

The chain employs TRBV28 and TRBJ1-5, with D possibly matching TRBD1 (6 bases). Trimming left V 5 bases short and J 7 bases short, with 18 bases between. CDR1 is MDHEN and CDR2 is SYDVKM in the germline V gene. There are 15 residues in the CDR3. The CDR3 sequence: CASSARGGAGQPQHF. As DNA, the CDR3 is TGTGCCAGCAGTGCCCGGGGGGGGGCGGGCCAGCCCCAGCATTTT.

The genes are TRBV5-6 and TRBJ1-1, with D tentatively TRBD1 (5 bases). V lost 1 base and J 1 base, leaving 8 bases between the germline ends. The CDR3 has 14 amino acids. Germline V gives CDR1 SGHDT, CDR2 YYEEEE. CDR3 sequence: CASSLSQGNTEAFF. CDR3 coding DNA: TGTGCCAGCAGCTTGAGTCAGGGGAACACTGAAGCTTTCTTT.

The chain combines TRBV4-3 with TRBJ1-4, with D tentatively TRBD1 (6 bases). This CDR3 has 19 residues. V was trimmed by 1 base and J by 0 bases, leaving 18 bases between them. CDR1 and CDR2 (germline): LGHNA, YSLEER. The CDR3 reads CASSQGHYGQQTTNEKLFF. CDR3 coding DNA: TGCGCCAGCAGCCAAGGTCATTACGGACAGCAAACAACTAATGAAAAACTGTTTTTT.

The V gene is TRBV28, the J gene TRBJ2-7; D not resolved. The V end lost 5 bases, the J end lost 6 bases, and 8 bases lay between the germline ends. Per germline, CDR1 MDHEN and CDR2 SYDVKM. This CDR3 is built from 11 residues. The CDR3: CASSVYLEQYF. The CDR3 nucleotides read TGTGCCAGCAGTGTCTATCTCGAGCAGTACTTC.

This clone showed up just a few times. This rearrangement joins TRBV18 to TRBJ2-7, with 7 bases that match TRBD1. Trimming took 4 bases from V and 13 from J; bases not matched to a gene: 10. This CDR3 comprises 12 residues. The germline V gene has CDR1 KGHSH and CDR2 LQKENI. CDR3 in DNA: TGTGCCAGCTCACTGGACAGGCCCCCGCTATACTTC. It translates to CASSLDRPPLYF.

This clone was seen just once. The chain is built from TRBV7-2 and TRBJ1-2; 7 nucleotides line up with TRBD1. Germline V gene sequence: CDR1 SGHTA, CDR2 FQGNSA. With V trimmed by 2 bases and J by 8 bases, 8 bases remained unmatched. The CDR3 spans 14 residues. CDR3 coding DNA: TGTGCCAGCAGCTTAAACAGGGGCGTGATCGGCTACACCTTC. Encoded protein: CASSLNRGVIGYTF.